The table lists the clone carrying this TCR beta chain with a few counts. The antigen remains unidentified. TCRdb independently ran MiXCR on the RT-PCR reads; one entry per CDR3 protein. Of around 850,000 distinct CDR3 sequences detected, approximately 17% appear once; the ten largest clones hold approximately 11%. This sample is drawn from a study of response to subunit inactivated influenza vaccine. CDR3 length: 15 residues. Deletions cut 2 bases from V and 2 bases from J, with 9 bases between. From germline, CDR1 is MNHNS and CDR2 SASEGT. The study's findings and limits: The authors proposed limited new T cell recruitment per seasonal influenza vaccination.

This material consisted of PBMCs from blood, taken around 5 days after vaccination. This receptor was identified in a middle-aged man who received an inactivated influenza vaccine. This chain joins TRBV6-1 and TRBJ1-4, with D hard to call. CDR3 loop: CASSEQWMTNEKLFF. CDR3 nucleotide sequence: TGTGCCAGCAGTGAACAATGGATGACTAATGAAAAACTGTTTTTT.